The rows below give T cell receptor beta chains drawn from one sample of a study of T cell changes during pregnancy in multiple sclerosis. Assay: immunoSEQ multiplex PCR; the TCRdb copy retains only in-frame clones and omits some. The table has around 64,000 clones, about 94% seen once. Sequences were derived from CD8+ T cells from peripheral blood mononuclear cells, sampled in the third trimester of pregnancy. The receptors derive from a female donor with multiple sclerosis, enrolled in a pregnancy study. The CDR3 runs from the conserved cysteine through the conserved F or W. The order of the fields is D gene, J gene, clone size, V gene, CDR3 DNA, CDR3 protein. A D gene is named only where the DNA matches it firmly. Some rows have no size entry. The others give once, few or many, or a class for an expanded clone.

>-|TRBJ2-1|-|TRBV9
TGTGCCAGCAGCGTAGTCCCGAATGAGCAGTTCTTC
CASSVVPNEQFF
>TRBD1|TRBJ1-1|-|TRBV10-3
TGTGCCATCAGTGATGGGCAGGGGGGTACTGAAGCTTTCTTT
CAISDGQGGTEAFF
>-|TRBJ2-2|-|TRBV5-1
TGCGCCAGCAGCGGCGGGACAGTTAACACCGGGGAGCTGTTTTTT
CASSGGTVNTGELFF
>-|TRBJ1-2|-|TRBV28
TGTGCCAGCAGTTTAACAGGCCTTCCTAACTATGGCTACACCTTC
CASSLTGLPNYGYTF
>TRBD1|TRBJ2-7|-|TRBV10-1
TGCGCCAGCAGTGAGGGGACAGGGTCCGAGCAGTACTTC
CASSEGTGSEQYF
>TRBD2|TRBJ2-1|-|TRBV19
TGTGCCAGTAGTCCGACCCTCGGACTAGCGGGTTACAATGAGCAGTTCTTC
CASSPTLGLAGYNEQFF
>-|TRBJ1-1|-|TRBV19
TGTGCCAGTACCCACGGGGGGGGGTACACTGAAGCTTTCTTT
CASTHGGGYTEAFF
>TRBD1|TRBJ1-5|-|TRBV19
TGTGCCAGTAGATCGACAGGGGGCAACAATCAGCCCCAGCATTTT
CASRSTGGNNQPQHF
>TRBD1|TRBJ1-2|-|TRBV6-5
TGTGCCAGCAGCCCCGGGACAGGTCGATCCTATGGCTACACCTTC
CASSPGTGRSYGYTF
>-|TRBJ1-2|once|TRBV30
TGTGCCTGGAGGGAGCCCTATGGCTACACCTTC
CAWREPYGYTF
>-|TRBJ2-7|-|TRBV28
TGTGCCACGTTACAGGGATCCACCTACGAGCAGTACTTC
CATLQGSTYEQYF
>TRBD2|TRBJ2-1|-|TRBV19
TGTGCCAGTAGTACCCTAGCGGGTGCTTACAATGAGCAGTTCTTC
CASSTLAGAYNEQFF
>TRBD2|TRBJ2-1|-|TRBV2
TGTGCCAGCAGAGGATGGGGCGAGCGGGGAAACTACAATGAGCAGTTCTTC
CASRGWGERGNYNEQFF
>TRBD2|TRBJ2-2|-|TRBV19
TGTGCCAGTAGTATTGGTGCGGGAGTTACCGGGGAGCTGTTTTTT
CASSIGAGVTGELFF
>-|TRBJ2-1|-|TRBV27
TGTGCCAGCAATAGCGGAGAGTATGAGCAGTTCTTC
CASNSGEYEQFF
>TRBD2|TRBJ2-1|-|TRBV6-5
TGTGCCAGCAGTTACCTCGGGACTAGCGATGAGCAGTTCTTC
CASSYLGTSDEQFF
>TRBD1|TRBJ1-2|-|TRBV7-6
TGTGCCAGCAGCTTAGAAACAGGGGGGTATGGCTACACCTTC
CASSLETGGYGYTF
>-|TRBJ2-7|-|TRBV7-2
TGTGCCAGCAGCTCAGGGTTAGTCGCCTACGAGCAGTACTTC
CASSSGLVAYEQYF
>-|TRBJ1-2|-|TRBV29-1
TGCAGCGTTGAAGAACAGGGAAGCTATGGCTACACCTTC
CSVEEQGSYGYTF
>-|TRBJ2-1|-|TRBV27
TGTGCCAGCAGTTTAGTGGGAGTGGAGCAGTTCTTC
CASSLVGVEQFF
>TRBD2|TRBJ2-6|-|TRBV5-8
TGTGCCAGCAGCCCATGGACTAGCGGGAGGATTACCGGGGCCAACGTCCTGACTTTC
CASSPWTSGRITGANVLTF
>TRBD1|TRBJ2-7|-|TRBV19
TGTGCCAGTAGTATAGGACAGGGATTCTCCTACGAGCAGTACTTC
CASSIGQGFSYEQYF
>-|TRBJ2-1|-|TRBV19
TGTGCCAGTACTTGGGGAGGCTCCTACAATGAGCAGTTCTTC
CASTWGGSYNEQFF
>-|TRBJ1-1|-|TRBV27
TGTGCCAGCAGTTTGCTATTTGGCACTGAAGCTTTCTTT
CASSLLFGTEAFF
>-|TRBJ2-7|-|TRBV11-2
TGTGCCAGCAGCTTACCGGGGACCTACGAGCAGTACTTC
CASSLPGTYEQYF
>-|TRBJ1-3|-|TRBV5-6
TGTGCCAGCAGCTTGGCCAGGGTACACACCATATATTTT
CASSLARVHTIYF
>-|TRBJ2-2|-|TRBV5-1
TGCGCCAGCAGCTTGAGGGGCGGGGAGCTGTTTTTT
CASSLRGGELFF
>-|TRBJ1-1|-|TRBV7-2
TGTGCCAGCAGGGAACAGGGTACCACTGAAGCTTTCTTT
CASREQGTTEAFF
>TRBD1|TRBJ1-2|-|TRBV6-4
TGTGCCAGCAGTGACGATAAGACAGGGGCTGGCTACACCTTC
CASSDDKTGAGYTF
>-|TRBJ2-4|few|TRBV7-8
TGTGCCAGCAGCCCGCGGGAACAGTCCCCGAACTTC
CASSPREQSPNF
>TRBD1|TRBJ1-1|-|TRBV9
TGTGCCAGCAGCCCACAGGGGGACCCAAACACTGAAGCTTTCTTT
CASSPQGDPNTEAFF
>-|TRBJ2-7|-|TRBV4-1
TGCGCCAGCAGCCCTCATAAAGCAGGGTACGAGCAGTACTTC
CASSPHKAGYEQYF
>-|TRBJ2-5|-|TRBV6-1
TGTGCCAGCAGTGGGGGGGTCCAAGAGACCCAGTACTTC
CASSGGVQETQYF
>-|TRBJ2-3|-|TRBV7-9
TGTGCCAGCAGTTTTTTGGAGGGCACAGATACGCAGTATTTT
CASSFLEGTDTQYF
>TRBD1|TRBJ2-5|-|TRBV27
TGTGCCAGCAGTCCGGAACAGGGGGCACAGACCCAGTACTTC
CASSPEQGAQTQYF
>TRBD1|TRBJ2-1|-|TRBV5-4
TGTGCCAGCAGCTTGCCTCGACAGGGTCTTTACAATGAGCAGTTCTTC
CASSLPRQGLYNEQFF
>-|TRBJ2-5|-|TRBV29-1
TGCAGCGCTCGCCCCCAGAACAAACAAGAGACCCAGTACTTC
CSARPQNKQETQYF
>-|TRBJ2-7|-|TRBV27
TGTGCCAGCAGTTATAGCGGCGGGACCCCCTACGAGCAGTACTTC
CASSYSGGTPYEQYF
>-|TRBJ1-1|-|TRBV19
TGTGCCAGTAGTCTCGACGAGGGGGTTTACACTGAAGCTTTCTTT
CASSLDEGVYTEAFF
>-|TRBJ2-2|-|TRBV19
TGTGCCAGTAGTATGTTACAAATCACCGGGGAGCTGTTTTTT
CASSMLQITGELFF
>-|TRBJ1-1|once|TRBV4-1
TGCGCCAGCAGCCAATACAAAAACACTGAAGCTTTCTTT
CASSQYKNTEAFF
>-|TRBJ1-1|-|TRBV9
TGTGCCAGCAGCCCCGGGGATGGGACTGAAGCTTTCTTT
CASSPGDGTEAFF
>TRBD1|TRBJ1-2|-|TRBV9
TGTGCCAGCAGCGTCTCCGGGACAGGGGGTCGTGGCTACACCTTC
CASSVSGTGGRGYTF
>TRBD1|TRBJ1-5|-|TRBV4-1
TGCGCCAGCAGCCGCGGAGAGGGGGCGGGCAATCAGCCCCAGCATTTT
CASSRGEGAGNQPQHF
>-|TRBJ1-1|-|TRBV2
TGTGCCAGCAGACAGGGACGAGAGGCTGAAGCTTTCTTT
CASRQGREAEAFF
>-|TRBJ2-7|-|TRBV7-9
TGTGCCAGCAGCTTAGAGGGGTTCTCCTACGAGCAGTACTTC
CASSLEGFSYEQYF
>-|TRBJ2-3|-|TRBV6-4
TGTGCCAGCAGTGACCAGCCAGGGGCAGATACGCAGTATTTT
CASSDQPGADTQYF
>-|TRBJ2-7|-|TRBV27
TGTGCATACATGGGGGGAGTCCACGAGCAGTACTTC
CAYMGGVHEQYF
>-|TRBJ1-2|-|TRBV2
TGTGCCAGCAGCCCTAAGAATCTCTATGGCTACACCTTC
CASSPKNLYGYTF
>-|TRBJ2-1|-|TRBV27
TGTGCCAGCAGTTCCATAGCCTCGAGCTCCTACAATGAGCAGTTCTTC
CASSSIASSSYNEQFF
>-|TRBJ1-3|-|TRBV27
TGTGCCAGCAGCACAGGGCGCTCTGGAAACACCATATATTTT
CASSTGRSGNTIYF